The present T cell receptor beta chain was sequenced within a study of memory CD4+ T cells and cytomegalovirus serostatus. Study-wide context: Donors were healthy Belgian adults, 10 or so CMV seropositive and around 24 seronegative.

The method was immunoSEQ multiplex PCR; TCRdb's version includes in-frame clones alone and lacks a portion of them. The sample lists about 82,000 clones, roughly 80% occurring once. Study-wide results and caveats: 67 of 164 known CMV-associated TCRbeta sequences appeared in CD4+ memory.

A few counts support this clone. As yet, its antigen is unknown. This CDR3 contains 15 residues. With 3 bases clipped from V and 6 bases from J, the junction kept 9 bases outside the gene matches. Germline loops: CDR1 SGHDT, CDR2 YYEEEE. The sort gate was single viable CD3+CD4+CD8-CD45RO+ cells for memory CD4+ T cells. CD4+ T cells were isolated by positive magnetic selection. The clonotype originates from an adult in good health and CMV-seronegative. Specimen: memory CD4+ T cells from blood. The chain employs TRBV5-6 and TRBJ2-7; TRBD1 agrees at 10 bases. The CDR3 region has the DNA TGTGCCAGCAGCTCCTGGGGGGGACAGGGGTCCGAGCAGTACTTC. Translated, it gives CASSSWGGQGSEQYF.